This T cell receptor (beta chain) was found in a study of beta chain features in type 1 diabetes. V was pared by 6 bases and J by 0 bases, with 10 bases of the junction left unmatched. Germline CDR1 is SQVTM and CDR2 is ANQGSEA. The CDR3 sequence is 18 residues long. Study-wide results and limits: PCR might preferentially amplify shorter templates, equally in patients and controls.

Every donor had blood drawn once into heparin, around 120 mL on average. Each population that was sorted was more than 98% pure. The sample holds a few counts of this clone. The antigen remains undetermined. Since all of the isolated RNA was reverse transcribed, expressed TCRB transcripts were what got sequenced. Using immunoSEQ multiplex PCR, the repertoire was profiled, and TCRdb retains in-frame clones only, with some absent. The sample yields some 500,000 clones, over 10% seen once. The sample consisted of naive CD4+ T cells from blood. This sequence joins TRBV29-1 and TRBJ2-6; 11 bases fit TRBD1. This clonotype originated in a woman aged 18-29 years in good health. The CDR3 region has the DNA TGCAGCGTGGCCGGGACAGGGGGGCACTTCTCTGGGGCCAACGTCCTGACTTTC. It specifies CSVAGTGGHFSGANVLTF.